Shown below are 31 T cell receptor beta chains from a single sample sequenced in a study of cytomegalovirus exposure and HLA in healthy donors. 13 Jbeta primers and 60 Vbeta primers were used for the PCR. Measured with immunoSEQ multiplex PCR; TCRdb has only the in-frame clones, and not every one. The sample holds over 35,000 clones; around 64% are singletons and the top ten take roughly 9.3%. Sequenced: PBMCs. These receptors were taken from a human donor in good health.

In its sample, this clone was seen once. This chain connects TRBV29-1 to TRBJ1-2, with 7 bases matching TRBD1. Trimming took 6 bases from V and 4 from J; bases not matched to a gene: 8. Germline values: CDR1 SQVTM, CDR2 ANQGSEA. The CDR3 has 13 amino acids. CDR3 in DNA: TGCAGCGTAAGGCAGGGGGGTCTCTATGGCTACACCTTC. Residues: CSVRQGGLYGYTF. The full variable domain, rest sourced from reference TRBV29-1 and TRBJ1-2, is SAVISQKPSRDICQRGTSLTIQCQVDSQVTMMFWYRQQPGQSLTLIATANQGSEATYESGFVIDKFPISRPNLTFSTLTVSNMSPEDSSIYLCSVRQGGLYGYTFGSGTRLTVV.

This clone was counted between two and nine times. The chain uses TRBV6-1 and TRBJ2-5, with 10 nucleotides matching TRBD1. The DNA end favors TRBJ2-7, so the J call may be wrong. The CDR3 is 13 residues long. CDR1 MNHNS and CDR2 SASEGT come from the germline V gene. Written as DNA, the CDR3 is TGTGCCAGCAGGACAGGGGGCGGGTTCGAGCAGTACTTC. Protein product: CASRTGGGFEQYF.

The rearrangement joins TRBV5-5 to TRBJ2-3; 7 nucleotides line up with TRBD1. The length of the CDR3 is 14 residues. V lost 4 bases, J lost 4 bases, and 6 bases stayed unmatched. Germline CDR1 is SGHKS and CDR2 is YYEKEE (reference sequence). The CDR3 DNA follows: TGTGCCAGCAGCCCTAGGGGACAGTCAGATACGCAGTATTTT. It translates to CASSPRGQSDTQYF.

This rearrangement joins TRBV5-1 to TRBJ1-1, with D possibly matching TRBD1 (6 bases). The V and J ends lost 4 bases and 5 bases respectively, with 15 bases between them. The germline gives CDR1 SGHRS, CDR2 YFSETQ. The CDR3 runs to 14 residues. The DNA of the CDR3 is TGCGCCAGCAGCGCAGGGGTGATTGAGACTGAAGCTTTCTTT. This encodes CASSAGVIETEAFF. Variable domain in full (rest from reference TRBV5-1 and TRBJ1-1): KAGVTQTPRYLIKTRGQQVTLSCSPISGHRSVSWYQQTPGQGLQFLFEYFSETQRNKGNFPGRFSGRQFSNSRSEMNVSTLELGDSALYLCASSAGVIETEAFFGQGTRLTVV.

In DNA form, the CDR3 reads TGCGCCAGCAGCCAGGGGGACAGGGGTTTCGAGCAGTACTTC. Translation: CASSQGDRGFEQYF. J is TRBJ2-7 and V is TRBV4-1; TRBD1 aligns across 10 bases. This CDR3 comprises 14 residues. CDR1 MGHRA and CDR2 YSYEKL come from the germline V gene. The trim removed 3 bases at V and 6 bases at J, leaving 5 bases unmatched.

This clone was detected a few times. In DNA form, the CDR3 reads TGTGCCACCAGCAGAGTGGCGGGTCTCAATCAGCCCCAGCATTTT. Translation gives CATSRVAGLNQPQHF. V is TRBV15 and J is TRBJ1-5, with D uncertain. The V end lost 1 base, the J end lost 3 bases, and 10 bases lay between the germline ends. The CDR3 is made up of 15 amino acids. From germline, CDR1 is LNHNV and CDR2 YYDKDF (reference sequence).

The chain joins TRBV7-7 to TRBJ2-5; 8 nucleotides line up with TRBD1. CDR1 and CDR2 from the germline V gene are SSHAT and FNYEAQ (reference sequence). This CDR3 spans 15 amino acids. V dropped 5 bases and J dropped 7; count of bases not matched to a gene: 12. As DNA, the CDR3 is TGTGCCAGCAGCCGTGGACAGGGATTAGGTGTGACCCAGTACTTC. Translated, it gives CASSRGQGLGVTQYF.

The V call is TRBV2, the J call TRBJ1-5; D remains unclear. The CDR3 has 17 residues. Germline CDR1 and CDR2: SNHLY and FYNNEI. Trimming pared 8 bases from V and 3 bases from J, leaving 23 bases between. The CDR3 nucleotides are TGTGCCAGCGGCGCGTTGGGAGGGTGGCGGGCCAATCAGCCCCAGCATTTT. Translation: CASGALGGWRANQPQHF.

The V gene is TRBV4-3, the J gene TRBJ1-2; D uncertain. V lost 0 bases to trimming and J lost 7 bases, with 12 bases between them. CDR3 length: 14 residues. The germline V gene has CDR1 LGHNA and CDR2 YSLEER. The CDR3 protein is CASSQDPPGGGYTF. In DNA, the CDR3 is TGCGCCAGCAGCCAAGATCCACCCGGCGGTGGCTACACCTTC.

The chain uses TRBV30 and TRBJ2-3; TRBD2 matches 7 bases. V gave up 1 base and J gave up 0 bases; unmatched junction bases: 4. The CDR3 is made up of 15 amino acids. Germline loops: CDR1 GTSNPN, CDR2 SVGIG (reference sequence). CDR3 DNA: TGTGCCTGGAGTGCTACTAGCGTTAGCACAGATACGCAGTATTTT. It is translated as CAWSATSVSTDTQYF.

The CDR3 here is CTSSQNSSSSYEQYF. The DNA of the CDR3 is TGCACCAGCAGCCAAAACAGTTCAAGCTCCTACGAGCAGTATTTC. This chain uses TRBV1 with TRBJ2-7; the D call of TRBD1 is as the table states it, not checked on the DNA. TRBV1 is marked as a pseudogene. The CDR3 runs 15 residues.

The chain is built from TRBV11-2 and TRBJ1-3; D ambiguous. CDR3 length equals 18 residues. CDR1 and CDR2 (germline): SGHAT, FQNNGV. V was shortened by 5 bases and J by 1 base, with 21 bases between the two germline ends. CDR3 DNA: TGTGCCAGCAGCCAGACTTTCCAGATGATCGGTTCTGGAAACACCATATATTTT. It codes for CASSQTFQMIGSGNTIYF.

This clone was seen more than once but under ten times. The V and J genes are TRBV6-5 and TRBJ1-4; D is undetermined. There are 15 residues in the CDR3. The V end was cut by 0 bases, the J end by 1 base, with 6 bases between. CDR1 and CDR2 from the germline V gene are MNHEY and SVGAGI. Here the CDR3 reads CASSYSGETNEKLFF. CDR3 in DNA: TGTGCCAGCAGTTACTCAGGAGAAACTAATGAAAAACTGTTTTTT.

The chain joins TRBV28 to TRBJ2-1; 10 bases are a match to TRBD2. Germline CDR1 is MDHEN and CDR2 is SYDVKM. V was pared by 9 bases and J by 4 bases, with 9 bases of the junction left unmatched. The CDR3 runs to 15 residues. DNA of the CDR3: TGTGCCAGTAACAGCGGGGGGGCCGGGTACAATGAGCAGTTCTTC. Its protein is CASNSGGAGYNEQFF.

The chain has TRBV18 and TRBJ2-1; D perhaps matches TRBD1 (5 bases). The CDR3 has 15 amino acids. V gave up 3 bases and J gave up 4 bases, with 13 bases separating them. Germline V gives CDR1 KGHSH, CDR2 LQKENI. DNA of the CDR3: TGTGCCAGCTCACCCCAGGGATATTCTTACAATGAGCAGTTCTTC. Protein sequence: CASSPQGYSYNEQFF.

The chain is built from TRBV5-4 and TRBJ1-2, with D hard to call. The CDR3 consists of 13 residues. Trimming shortened V by 0 bases and J by 2 bases, and 5 bases separated the two germline ends. Germline loops: CDR1 SGHNT, CDR2 YYREEE (reference sequence). This CDR3 reads CASSLGGNYGYTF. The CDR3 bases are TGTGCCAGCAGCTTGGGAGGCAACTATGGCTACACCTTC.

This clone occurred a few times. V gene TRBV6-1 combines with J gene TRBJ1-3; possible D gene TRBD1, 5 bases. The ends were cut back, 6 bases at V and 4 bases at J, with 16 bases in the middle. Germline-derived CDR1 and CDR2 are MNHNS and SASEGT. The CDR3 is 15 residues long. DNA for the CDR3: TGTGCCAGCAGCCAGTCCGCGGGGGTCGGAAACACCATATATTTT. This translates into CASSQSAGVGNTIYF.

The rearrangement uses TRBV10-3 and TRBJ2-5; TRBD1 matches at 7 bases. The trim removed 3 bases at V and 1 base at J, leaving 14 bases unmatched. Germline V gives CDR1 ENHRY, CDR2 SYGVKD. The CDR3 extends over 18 amino acids. The CDR3 here is CAISDPVTGNNLQETQYF. In DNA form, the CDR3 reads TGTGCCATCAGTGACCCTGTGACAGGGAATAACCTCCAAGAGACCCAGTACTTC.

This chain uses TRBV7-2 with TRBJ2-7; TRBD2 is a possible D gene (5 bases). Trimming removed 2 bases at V and 1 base at J, with 12 bases between. There are 15 residues in the CDR3. Germline CDR1 reads SGHTA; CDR2 reads FQGNSA. This chain's CDR3 is CASSLYNGESYEQYF. In nucleotides, the CDR3 is TGTGCCAGCAGCTTATACAACGGGGAATCCTACGAGCAGTACTTC. Based on the CDR3 plus reference TRBV7-2 and TRBJ2-7, the full variable domain is GAGVSQSPSNKVTEKGKDVELRCDPISGHTALYWYRQSLGQGLEFLIYFQGNSAPDKSGLPSDRFSAERTGGSVSTLTIQRTQQEDSAVYLCASSLYNGESYEQYFGPGTRLTVT.

The rearrangement joins TRBV29-1 to TRBJ2-3, with 7 positions matching TRBD2. From germline, CDR1 is SQVTM and CDR2 ANQGSEA. The CDR3 totals 14 residues. Trimming cost V 6 bases and J 2 bases; bases outside gene matches: 8. The CDR3: CSVAGTTTTDTQYF. The CDR3 DNA is TGCAGCGTGGCCGGGACTACGACCACAGATACGCAGTATTTT.

The V gene is TRBV7-2, the J gene TRBJ2-1; D is possibly TRBD1 (6 bases). Germline CDR1 SGHTA, CDR2 FQGNSA. The ends were cut back, 5 bases at V and 13 bases at J, with 15 bases in the middle. This CDR3 has 12 residues. CDR3 nucleotides: TGTGCCAGCAGCCAACCCCCGGGACAACAGTTCTTC. Encoded protein: CASSQPPGQQFF.

The genes are TRBV19 and TRBJ2-7, with D tentatively TRBD2 (5 bases). The CDR3 runs to 13 residues. The V end lost 6 bases, the J end lost 0 bases, and 9 bases lay between the germline ends. CDR1 is LNHDA and CDR2 is SQIVND in the germline V gene (reference sequence). CDR3 protein: CASSSRDSYEQYF. The CDR3 nucleotides are TGTGCCAGTAGCTCACGGGACTCCTACGAGCAGTACTTC.

The CDR3 protein is CASSLPHEPYGYTF. The CDR3 bases are TGTGCCAGCAGTCTGCCCCACGAGCCCTATGGCTACACCTTC. The chain employs TRBV5-4 and TRBJ1-2; D not resolved. Germline V gene sequence: CDR1 SGHNT, CDR2 YYREEE (reference sequence). The CDR3 is 14 amino acids. V lost 5 bases and J 4 bases, leaving 15 bases between the germline ends.

J is TRBJ1-4 and V is TRBV15; 8 nucleotides line up with TRBD1. CDR3 length: 14 amino acids. Germline V lookup: CDR1 LNHNV, CDR2 YYDKDF (reference sequence). The V segment lost 3 bases and the J segment 5 bases; nucleotides outside the gene matches: 2. CDR3 bases: TGTGCCACCAGCAGGCGGGACAGGAATGAAAAACTGTTTTTT. Residues: CATSRRDRNEKLFF.

The chain carries TRBV5-1 and TRBJ1-5; 10 bases are a match to TRBD1. The length of the CDR3 is 14 residues. Germline V lookup: CDR1 SGHRS, CDR2 YFSETQ. With 0 bases clipped from V and 10 bases from J, the junction kept 4 bases outside the gene matches. CDR3 DNA sequence: TGCGCCAGCAGCTTGGAGGGGACAGGGGAACCCCAGCATTTT. It encodes CASSLEGTGEPQHF.

The chain has TRBV5-1 and TRBJ2-3, with TRBD1 matching 7 bases. This CDR3 contains 14 residues. The ends lost 3 bases at V and 2 bases at J; junction bases unmatched: 3. The germline V gene encodes CDR1 SGHRS and CDR2 YFSETQ. The CDR3 here is CASSWDRNTDTQYF. In DNA, the CDR3 is TGCGCCAGCAGCTGGGACAGAAACACAGATACGCAGTATTTT.

V and J are TRBV15 and TRBJ1-5; 12 bases map to TRBD1. The ends lost 5 bases at V and 5 bases at J; junction bases unmatched: 16. Germline V lookup: CDR1 LNHNV, CDR2 YYDKDF (reference sequence). There are 19 residues in the CDR3. The chain's CDR3 is CATSVTSRGTGGVYQPQHF. DNA for the CDR3: TGTGCCACCAGCGTAACTTCCCGCGGGACAGGGGGCGTATATCAGCCCCAGCATTTT.

The rearrangement joins TRBV18 to TRBJ1-5, with D perhaps matching TRBD1 (5 bases). Germline V gene data show CDR1 as KGHSH and CDR2 as LQKENI. Trimming took 3 bases from V and 3 from J, leaving 15 bases between them. This CDR3 is 16 amino acids long. The CDR3 spells CASSPVMTDDNQPQHF. CDR3 coding DNA: TGTGCCAGCTCACCGGTCATGACAGACGACAATCAGCCCCAGCATTTT. The full variable domain, rest sourced from reference TRBV18 and TRBJ1-5, is NAGVMQNPRHLVRRRGQEARLRCSPMKGHSHVYWYRQLPEEGLKFMVYLQKENIIDESGMPKERFSAEFPKEGPSILRIQQVVRGDSAAYFCASSPVMTDDNQPQHFGDGTRLSIL.

The chain links TRBV28 to TRBJ2-1, with D maybe TRBD2 (6 bases). The CDR3 totals 15 residues. Germline loops: CDR1 MDHEN, CDR2 SYDVKM. V lost 5 bases, J lost 6 bases, and 17 bases lay in between. In DNA form, the CDR3 reads TGTGCCAGCAGTGCTCTAGGCGGGGTGTCCAATGAGCAGTTCTTC. It codes for CASSALGGVSNEQFF.

V is TRBV6-4 and J is TRBJ2-3, with 10 bases matching TRBD2. The CDR3 loop spans 15 amino acids. The junction had 4 bases not matched to a gene; V was cut back by 1 base and J by 6 bases. Germline CDR1 reads MRHNA; CDR2 reads SNTAGT. CDR3 region: CASSDLAGGSDTQYF. For the CDR3, the DNA is TGTGCCAGCAGTGACTTAGCGGGGGGAAGCGATACGCAGTATTTT.

On this clone: At one of its ends the junction is not consistent with the germline gene, which may arise from a read error. The V and J genes are TRBV10-2 and TRBJ2-7; 16 positions agree with TRBD2. The CDR3 runs to 18 residues. Germline V lookup: CDR1 WSHSY, CDR2 SAAADI. The CDR3 is CVSKGLAGGPRPRVEQYF. The CDR3 nucleotides read TGCGTCAGCAAGGGACTAGCGGGGGGGCCGAGGCCCCGGGTCGAGCAGTACTTC.